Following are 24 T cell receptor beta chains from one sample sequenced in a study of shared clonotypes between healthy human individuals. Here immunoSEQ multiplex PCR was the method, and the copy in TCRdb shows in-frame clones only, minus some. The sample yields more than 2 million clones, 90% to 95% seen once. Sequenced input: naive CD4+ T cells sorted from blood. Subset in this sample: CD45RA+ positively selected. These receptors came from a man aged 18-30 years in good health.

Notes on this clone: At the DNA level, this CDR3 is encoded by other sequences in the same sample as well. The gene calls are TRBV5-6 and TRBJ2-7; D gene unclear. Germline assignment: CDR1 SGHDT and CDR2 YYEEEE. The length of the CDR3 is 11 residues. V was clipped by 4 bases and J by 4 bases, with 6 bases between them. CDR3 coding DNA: TGTGCCAGCAGCCGAGATTACGAGCAGTACTTC. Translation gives CASSRDYEQYF.

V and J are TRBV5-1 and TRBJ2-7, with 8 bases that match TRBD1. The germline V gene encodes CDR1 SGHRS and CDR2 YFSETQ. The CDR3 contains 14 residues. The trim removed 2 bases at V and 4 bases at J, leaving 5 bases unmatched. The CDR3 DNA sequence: TGCGCCAGCAGCTTCTCGGGACAGGTATACGAGCAGTACTTC. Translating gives CASSFSGQVYEQYF.

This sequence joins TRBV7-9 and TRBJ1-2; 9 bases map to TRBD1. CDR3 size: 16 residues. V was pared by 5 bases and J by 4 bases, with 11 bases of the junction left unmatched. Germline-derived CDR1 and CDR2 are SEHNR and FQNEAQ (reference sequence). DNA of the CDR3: TGTGCCAGCAGCCCCTTGAGGGACAGGGCATCCTATGGCTACACCTTC. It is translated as CASSPLRDRASYGYTF.

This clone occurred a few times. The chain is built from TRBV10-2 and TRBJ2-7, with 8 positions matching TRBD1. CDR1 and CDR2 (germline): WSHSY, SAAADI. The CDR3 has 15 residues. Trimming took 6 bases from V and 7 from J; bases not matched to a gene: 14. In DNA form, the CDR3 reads TGCGCCAGCAGGGTTGAGGGCAGGGGGCTGGAAGAGCAGTACTTC. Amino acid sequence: CASRVEGRGLEEQYF.

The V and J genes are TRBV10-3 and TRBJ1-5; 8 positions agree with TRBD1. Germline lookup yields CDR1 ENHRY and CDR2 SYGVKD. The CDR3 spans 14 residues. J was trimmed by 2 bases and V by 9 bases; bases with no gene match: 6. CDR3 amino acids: CAISQGVGNQPQHF. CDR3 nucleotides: TGTGCCATTTCACAGGGGGTTGGCAATCAGCCCCAGCATTTT.

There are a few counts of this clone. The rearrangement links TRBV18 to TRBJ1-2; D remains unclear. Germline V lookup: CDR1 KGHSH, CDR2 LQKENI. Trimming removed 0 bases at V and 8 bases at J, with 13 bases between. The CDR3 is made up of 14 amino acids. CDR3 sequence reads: CASSPPLTGIGYTF. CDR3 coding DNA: TGTGCCAGCTCACCACCCCTTACGGGGATAGGCTACACCTTC.

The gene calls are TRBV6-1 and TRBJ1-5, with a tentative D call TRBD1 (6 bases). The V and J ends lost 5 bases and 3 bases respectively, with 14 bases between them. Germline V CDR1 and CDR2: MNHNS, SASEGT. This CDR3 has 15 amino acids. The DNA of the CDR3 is TGTGCCAGCAGTATGACAGGAATCCCCAATCAGCCCCAGCATTTT. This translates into CASSMTGIPNQPQHF.

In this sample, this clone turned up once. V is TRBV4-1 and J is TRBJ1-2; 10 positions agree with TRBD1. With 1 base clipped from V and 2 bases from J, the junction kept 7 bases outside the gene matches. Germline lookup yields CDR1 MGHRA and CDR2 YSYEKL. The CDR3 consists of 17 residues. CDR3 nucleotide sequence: TGCGCCAGCAGCCAAGGACAGGGGGCCAGGGAGAACTATGGCTACACCTTC. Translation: CASSQGQGARENYGYTF.

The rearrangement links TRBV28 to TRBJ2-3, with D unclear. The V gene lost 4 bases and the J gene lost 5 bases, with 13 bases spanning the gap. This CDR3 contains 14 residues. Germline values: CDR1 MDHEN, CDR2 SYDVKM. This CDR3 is CASSSPTVGDTQYF. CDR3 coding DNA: TGTGCCAGCAGTTCCCCCACGGTGGGAGATACGCAGTATTTT.

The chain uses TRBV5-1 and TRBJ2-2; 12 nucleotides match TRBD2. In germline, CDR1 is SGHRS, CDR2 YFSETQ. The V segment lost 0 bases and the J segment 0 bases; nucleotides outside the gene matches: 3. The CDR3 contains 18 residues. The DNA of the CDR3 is TGCGCCAGCAGCTTGGTCGCTAGCGGGAGGGCGAACACCGGGGAGCTGTTTTTT. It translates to CASSLVASGRANTGELFF.

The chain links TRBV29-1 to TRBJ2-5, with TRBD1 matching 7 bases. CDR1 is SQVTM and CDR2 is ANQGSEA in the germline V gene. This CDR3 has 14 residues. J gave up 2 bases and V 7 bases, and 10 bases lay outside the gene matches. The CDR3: CSGRGGSIQETQYF. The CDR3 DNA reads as TGCAGCGGACGAGGGGGCTCGATTCAAGAGACCCAGTACTTC.

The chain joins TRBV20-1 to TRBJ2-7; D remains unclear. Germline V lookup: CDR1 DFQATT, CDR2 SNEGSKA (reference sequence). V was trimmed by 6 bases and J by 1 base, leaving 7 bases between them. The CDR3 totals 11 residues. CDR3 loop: CSAYLSYEQYF. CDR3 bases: TGCAGTGCCTATCTGTCCTACGAGCAGTACTTC.

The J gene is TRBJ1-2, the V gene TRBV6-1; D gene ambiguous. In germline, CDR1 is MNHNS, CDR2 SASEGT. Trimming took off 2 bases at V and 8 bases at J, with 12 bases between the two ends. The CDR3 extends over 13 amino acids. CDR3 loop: CASSENAPWGYTF. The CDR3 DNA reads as TGTGCCAGCAGTGAAAACGCCCCGTGGGGCTACACCTTC.

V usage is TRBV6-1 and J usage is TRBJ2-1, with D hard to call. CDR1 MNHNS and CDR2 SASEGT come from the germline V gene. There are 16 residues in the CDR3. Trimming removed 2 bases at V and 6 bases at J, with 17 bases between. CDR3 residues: CASSERARRNINEQFF. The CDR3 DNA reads TGTGCCAGCAGTGAACGGGCGAGAAGGAATATCAATGAGCAGTTCTTC.

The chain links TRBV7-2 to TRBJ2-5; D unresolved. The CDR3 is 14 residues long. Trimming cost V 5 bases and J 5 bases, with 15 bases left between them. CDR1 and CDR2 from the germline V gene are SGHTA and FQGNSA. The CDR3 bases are TGTGCCAGCAGCACTTCCCATAGAATGGAGACCCAGTACTTC. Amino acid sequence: CASSTSHRMETQYF.

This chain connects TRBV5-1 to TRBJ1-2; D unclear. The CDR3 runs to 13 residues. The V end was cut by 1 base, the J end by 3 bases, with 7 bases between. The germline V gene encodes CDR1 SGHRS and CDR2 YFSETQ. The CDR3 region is CASSLFNDYGYTF. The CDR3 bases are TGCGCCAGCAGCTTGTTTAATGACTATGGCTACACCTTC.

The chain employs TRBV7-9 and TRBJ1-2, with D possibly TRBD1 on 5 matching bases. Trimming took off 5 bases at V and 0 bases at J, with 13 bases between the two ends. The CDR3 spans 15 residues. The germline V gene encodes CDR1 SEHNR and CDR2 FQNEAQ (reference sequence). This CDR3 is CASSPGTASNYGYTF. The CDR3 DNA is TGTGCCAGCAGCCCGGGGACCGCTTCTAACTATGGCTACACCTTC.

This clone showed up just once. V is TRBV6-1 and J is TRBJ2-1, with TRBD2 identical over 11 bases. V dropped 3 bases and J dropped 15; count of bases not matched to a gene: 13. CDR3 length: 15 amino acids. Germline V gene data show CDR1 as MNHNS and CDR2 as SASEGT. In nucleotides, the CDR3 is TGTGCCAGCAGTGAGGTCGGTGATAGCGGGGGGGTTGTGTTCTTC. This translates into CASSEVGDSGGVVFF.

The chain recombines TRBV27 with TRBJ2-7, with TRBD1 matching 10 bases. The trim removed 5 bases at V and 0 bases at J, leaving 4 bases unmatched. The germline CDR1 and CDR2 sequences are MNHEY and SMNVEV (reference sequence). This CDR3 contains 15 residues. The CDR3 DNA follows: TGTGCCAGCAGTGCCCGGGACAGGGGCTCCTACGAGCAGTACTTC. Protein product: CASSARDRGSYEQYF.

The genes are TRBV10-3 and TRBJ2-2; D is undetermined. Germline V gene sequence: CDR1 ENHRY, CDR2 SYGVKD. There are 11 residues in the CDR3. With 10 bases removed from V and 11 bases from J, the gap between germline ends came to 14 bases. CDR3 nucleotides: TGTGCCACCCAAATGGGAAGAGAGCTGTTTTTT. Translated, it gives CATQMGRELFF.

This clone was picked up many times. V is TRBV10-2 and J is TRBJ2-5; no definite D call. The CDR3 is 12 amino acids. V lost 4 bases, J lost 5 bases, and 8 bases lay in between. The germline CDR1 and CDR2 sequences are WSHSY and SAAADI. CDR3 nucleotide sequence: TGCGCCAGCAGTGTTCGTGGGGAGACCCAGTACTTC. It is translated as CASSVRGETQYF.

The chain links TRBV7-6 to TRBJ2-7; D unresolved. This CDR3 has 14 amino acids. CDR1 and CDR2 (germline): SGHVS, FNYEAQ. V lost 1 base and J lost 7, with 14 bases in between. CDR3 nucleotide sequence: TGTGCCAGCAGCTTAGGGATGGGTGGTCGAGAGCAGTACTTC. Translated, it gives CASSLGMGGREQYF.

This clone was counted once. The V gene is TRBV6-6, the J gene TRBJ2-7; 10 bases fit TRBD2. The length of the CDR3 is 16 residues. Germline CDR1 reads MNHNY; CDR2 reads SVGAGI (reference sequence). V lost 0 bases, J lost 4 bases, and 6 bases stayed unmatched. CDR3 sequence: CASSYSYSGRIYEQYF. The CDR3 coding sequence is TGTGCCAGCAGTTACTCCTATAGCGGGAGGATATACGAGCAGTACTTC.

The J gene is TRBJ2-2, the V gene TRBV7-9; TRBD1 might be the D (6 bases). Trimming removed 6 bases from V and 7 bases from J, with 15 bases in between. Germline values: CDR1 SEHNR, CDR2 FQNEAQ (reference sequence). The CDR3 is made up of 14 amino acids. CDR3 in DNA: TGTGCCAGCAGTTTCTCCCAGGGGTACGGGGAGCTGTTTTTT. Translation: CASSFSQGYGELFF.